This TCR beta chain appears in the sequencing data of a study of blood T cells in healthy people across ages (dated by TCRdb to the mid-2010s). Broadly, across the study: Template switching captured roughly one uniquely barcoded TCR beta cDNA molecule per two T cells in model experiments. For two donors (one aged 18 to 30 and one aged 80 or older), the study analyzed two additional independent replicas of 1 million unique cDNA reads from the same blood draw. Donors of different ages were randomly distributed across sequencing lanes to avoid experimental bias. Four age groups were formed from the donors: young (average approximately 15 years), middle-aged (roughly 38), aged (about 62) and long-lived (approximately 80). The study measured age-related changes in TCR beta repertoire diversity using deep sequencing normalized with unique cDNA molecular identifiers.

A note on this clonotype: Its antigen is currently not known. Per-base qualities were not stored, and no clone one base away is much larger.

At the junction V is shortened by 7 bases and J by 0 bases, with 14 bases in between. The CDR3, cysteine through phenylalanine, is 15 amino acids long. The only DNA kept is the CDR3, 45 bases in frame from the first base. The germline V gene yields SGDLS for CDR1 and YYNGEE for CDR2. Study-level results and caveats: The CMV infection status of donors was not known, potentially confounding age-related changes in expanded clonotypes. The percentage of naive T cells measured by flow cytometry correlated strongly with observed TCR beta diversity. Conclusive comparison of naive and antigen-experienced compartments was prevented by the profiling of bulk unsorted PBMCs. Compared with the aged group, more naive CD4+ T cells, fewer expanded clones and increased TCR diversity were shown by the long-lived group, suggesting age selection. Estimates of total diversity from one million sequenced T cells were regarded as lower bounds and underestimates. As age increased, observed TCR beta diversity per million T cells dropped in a roughly linear way, and a significant reduction was already evident by age 40.

The method behind the library was 5' RACE. TCRdb names Illumina HiSeq 2500 as the instrument used. The second PCR ran for about 6 to 12 cycles and used a J-beta primer mix along with a sample-barcoded 5' primer. Each TCR beta cDNA molecule received a unique molecular identifier from a template-switch 5' adaptor carrying 12 random nucleotides. At least 2.5 million CDR3-containing paired-end reads were obtained from each sample. First-strand cDNA synthesis was performed from all RNA using the Mint cDNA synthesis kit, with priming by a TRBC-specific oligonucleotide. Following uracil-DNA glycosylase treatment, a first 18-cycle PCR with universal primers M1SS and BC2_uni_R was performed on all cDNA. In the authors' own workflow: For normalization, 1 million high-quality reads, each with a distinct molecular identifier, were randomly selected from each sample. Reads sharing molecular identifiers were discarded rather than binned into consensus sequences. MiTCR, with a Q25 quality threshold and the strictest error-elimination algorithm, was used for CDR3 identification, clonotype clustering and error correction. A nonparametric unseen species model using Euler transformation provided a lower-bound estimate of total TCR beta diversity. The public reads were reprocessed in TCRdb via fastp at Q25 and MiXCR, keeping in-frame beta chains. Rows with one shared CDR3 protein collapse into an entry with the most common genes and DNA. TCRdb's processing, not the authors', yielded these V and J calls. Within this sample are about 1.5 million distinct CDR3 sequences, with roughly two fifths of them counted one time only. Of the sample, about 4% is held by the ten largest clones.

The roughly 38 donors, aged roughly 6 to 100 years, were systemically healthy Caucasian individuals from Russia. Each donor gave approximately 10 milliliters of peripheral blood, collected into EDTA-treated Vacutainer tubes. Ficoll-Paque density-gradient centrifugation was used to isolate PBMCs, with at least 6 million per sample. Trizol reagent was used to extract total RNA from PBMCs, with at least 5.5 micrograms per sample. Naive CD45RAhigh/CD27high T cell percentages were measured by flow cytometry on a PBMC aliquot from every donor. The TCR sequence derives from a woman under 30 in good health. Recombination linked TRBV9 to TRBJ1-3; D gene: possibly TRBD1, on 5 matching bases. The sequenced sample was blood. The DNA sequence follows: TGTGCCAGCGGCCGATGGAGGGGCTCTGGAAACACCATATATTTT. It is translated as CASGRWRGSGNTIYF.